This T cell receptor beta chain was sequenced for a study of technical replicates of blood from a handful of donors. The method was immunoSEQ multiplex PCR; TCRdb's version includes in-frame clones alone and lacks a portion of them. Altogether tens of thousands of clones are present, 85% to 95% being singletons, with the ten largest covering approximately 0.2%. Comments on this clone: Germline and junction disagree at one end, which may indicate a read error.

The CDR3 runs 14 residues. Germline V gene sequence: CDR1 SGHRS, CDR2 YFSETQ. Sample: T cells isolated from PBMCs. This clonotype was obtained from a human donor in good health. The rearrangement joins TRBV5-1 to TRBJ2-7; 9 positions agree with TRBD1. In DNA form, the CDR3 reads TGCGCCAGCACCCATGGGGGACAGGGATACGAACAGTACTTC. Translating it yields CASTHGGQGYEQYF.